These 19 T cell receptor beta chains were sequenced from one sample in a study of T cells in Graves' hyperthyroidism and ophthalmopathy. Researchers amplified the TCR beta CDR3 regions from RNA transcripts. The HTBI primer set drove a first-round RT-PCR of the TCR CDR3. TCRdb fed the multiplex PCR reads into MiXCR, producing one record per CDR3 protein. The table has 450,000 to 700,000 distinct CDR3 sequences, around 46% seen once. Input material: peripheral blood or thyroid tissue (not recorded which). Receptors originate from a woman in her late teens or twenties with Graves' hyperthyroidism.

This clonotype was recorded only once. The V call is TRBV10-3, the J call TRBJ2-7; 16 positions agree with TRBD2. Losses at the gene ends were 10 bases for V and 5 bases for J; bases not matched to a gene: 8. Germline V lookup: CDR1 ENHRY, CDR2 SYGVKD. This CDR3 has 15 residues. Written as DNA, the CDR3 is TGTGCCACCTCAGGGACTAGCGGGAGGGAACACGAGCAGTACTTC. It yields the protein CATSGTSGREHEQYF.

This clonotype was seen ten or more times. J is TRBJ2-7 and V is TRBV20-1, with D tentatively TRBD1 or TRBD2 (5 bases each). Trimming stripped 0 bases from V and 0 bases from J, with 12 bases between. The CDR3 spans 15 residues. The germline gives CDR1 DFQATT, CDR2 SNEGSKA (reference sequence). The CDR3 protein is CSARDWDPSSYEQYF. CDR3 nucleotide sequence: TGCAGTGCTAGAGACTGGGACCCGAGCTCCTACGAGCAGTACTTC.

This clonotype was counted at least ten times. The chain carries TRBV20-1 and TRBJ2-7; D is unresolved. V lost 3 bases, J lost 0 bases, and 9 bases lay in between. The CDR3 is made up of 13 amino acids. In germline, CDR1 is DFQATT, CDR2 SNEGSKA (reference sequence). The CDR3 region is CSASETRSYEQYF. In DNA form, the CDR3 reads TGCAGTGCTAGCGAGACCCGCTCCTACGAGCAGTACTTC.

This clonotype was detected ten times or more. The J gene is TRBJ1-2, the V gene TRBV19; 8 bases are shared with TRBD1. This CDR3 spans 13 amino acids. The V gene's germline CDR1 is LNHDA and CDR2 SQIVND (reference sequence). V shed 11 bases and J 7 bases; nucleotides not matched to a gene: 12. This CDR3 reads CALRKDRDSGYTF. The CDR3 DNA sequence: TGTGCCCTCCGGAAGGACAGGGACTCTGGCTACACCTTC.

V is TRBV27 and J is TRBJ2-7; D is unclear. V lost 3 bases, J lost 5 bases, and 14 bases lay in between. The length of the CDR3 is 14 residues. Germline assignment: CDR1 MNHEY and CDR2 SMNVEV (reference sequence). DNA of the CDR3: TGTGCCAGCAGTTTGGGTGGTGTGAGGAACGAGCAGTACTTC. As protein: CASSLGGVRNEQYF.

This clonotype showed up many times. V usage is TRBV6-5 and J usage is TRBJ2-5; TRBD2 agrees at 13 bases. Trimming cost V 8 bases and J 4 bases; bases outside gene matches: 7. Per the germline V gene, CDR1 is MNHEY and CDR2 is SVGAGI. The CDR3 consists of 15 residues. CDR3 residues: CASGLAGAAGETQYF. The CDR3 coding sequence is TGTGCCAGCGGACTAGCGGGAGCTGCCGGAGAGACCCAGTACTTC.

The DNA for the CDR3 is TGTGCCAGCAGCATTGCGGGAACTAACACTGAAGCTTTCTTT. It yields the protein CASSIAGTNTEAFF. The chain employs TRBV7-8 and TRBJ1-1; D not certain. Trimming shortened V by 5 bases and J by 2 bases, and 12 bases separated the two germline ends. The CDR3 loop spans 14 amino acids. Germline V gives CDR1 SGHVS, CDR2 FQNEAQ.

Of note for this clonotype: At one end the junction does not follow the germline gene, possibly because of a read error. This chain connects TRBV5-1 to TRBJ2-3; TRBD2 is a possible D gene (6 bases). The CDR3 consists of 14 residues. Germline CDR1 reads SGHRS; CDR2 reads YFSETQ. CDR3 amino acids: CASSLALATDTQCF. CDR3 sequence (DNA): TGCGCCAGCAGCTTGGCGCTAGCGACAGATACGCAGTGTTTT.

This clonotype was seen repeatedly, ten times or more. A read error is possible here, since a much larger clone lies one base away. The V call is TRBV29-1, the J call TRBJ2-5; D unresolved. This CDR3 region has 12 residues. CDR1 and CDR2 (germline): SQVTM, ANQGSEA. Trimming removed 8 bases at V and 2 bases at J, with 12 bases between. The CDR3 region has the DNA TGCAGCATTGGTCGATGGCAAGAGACCCAGTACTTC. Its protein is CSIGRWQETQYF.

This clonotype showed up many times. V and J are TRBV20-1 and TRBJ2-7; 7 bases match TRBD1. CDR3 length equals 13 residues. Losses at the gene ends were 3 bases for V and 2 bases for J; bases not matched to a gene: 4. The germline V gene encodes CDR1 DFQATT and CDR2 SNEGSKA (reference sequence). The CDR3 protein is CSASWDSPYEQYF. Written as DNA, the CDR3 is TGCAGTGCTAGTTGGGACAGCCCCTACGAGCAGTACTTC.

The chain combines TRBV7-8 with TRBJ2-1; D not resolved. V lost 1 base to trimming and J lost 0 bases, with 10 bases between them. The CDR3 is made up of 16 amino acids. Per germline, CDR1 SGHVS and CDR2 FQNEAQ. CDR3 coding DNA: TGTGCCAGCAGCTTAGAGCGTGTAAGCTCCTACAATGAGCAGTTCTTC. Its translation: CASSLERVSSYNEQFF. The full variable domain, in which reference TRBV7-8 and TRBJ2-1 provide the parts outside the CDR3, is GAGVSQSPRYKVAKRGQDVALRCDPISGHVSLFWYQQALGQGPEFLTYFQNEAQLDKSGLPSDRFFAERPEGSVSTLKIQRTQQEDSAVYLCASSLERVSSYNEQFFGPGTRLTVL.

This clonotype was counted a few times. DNA of the CDR3: TGTGCCATCGGGAGATCACAGGGGGGGCAGCCCCAGCATTTT. Its protein product is CAIGRSQGGQPQHF. The chain recombines TRBV10-3 with TRBJ1-5; 8 bases are shared with TRBD1. The J segment lost 7 bases and the V segment lost 8 bases, leaving 10 bases of the junction unmatched. Germline CDR1 reads ENHRY; CDR2 reads SYGVKD. This CDR3 has 14 amino acids.

The CDR3 DNA sequence: TGTGCCAGCAGCCCTGACACCGGGGAGCTAACCTACGAGCAGTACTTC. It is translated as CASSPDTGELTYEQYF. The chain combines TRBV7-2 with TRBJ2-7, with a possible D match to TRBD2 (5 bases). The CDR3 is 16 amino acids. Germline-derived CDR1 and CDR2 are SGHTA and FQGNSA. Trimming cost V 5 bases and J 2 bases, with 19 bases left between them.

The rearrangement joins TRBV7-3 to TRBJ1-4, with 10 bases identical to TRBD1. This CDR3 has 15 amino acids. Germline V lookup: CDR1 SGHTA, CDR2 FQGTGA. V trimming: 4 bases; J trimming: 8 bases; junction bases outside the gene matches: 7. The DNA of the CDR3 is TGTGCCAGCAGCTCCCCCGGGACAGGGGAAGAAAAACTGTTTTTT. Residues: CASSSPGTGEEKLFF.

J is TRBJ1-6 and V is TRBV2; D gene uncertain. Deletions cut 8 bases from V and 1 base from J, with 15 bases between. This CDR3 has 16 amino acids. Germline V CDR1 and CDR2: SNHLY, FYNNEI. CDR3 protein: CASCYLGRSYNSPLHF. In DNA form, the CDR3 reads TGTGCCAGCTGTTACCTAGGCAGATCCTATAATTCACCCCTCCACTTT.

V and J are TRBV25-1 and TRBJ1-2; tentative D call: TRBD1 (5 bases). The CDR3 has 13 residues. CDR1 is MGHDK and CDR2 is SYGVNS in the germline V gene. Trimming stripped 5 bases from V and 12 bases from J, with 19 bases between. CDR3 residues: CASSFGGDRGNTF. The CDR3 DNA is TGTGCCAGCAGTTTTGGCGGGGATCGGGGCAACACCTTC.

This clonotype occurred many times. The rearrangement joins TRBV2 to TRBJ2-2, with D unresolved. The CDR3 spans 13 residues. The germline V gene encodes CDR1 SNHLY and CDR2 FYNNEI. Trimming stripped 7 bases from V and 6 bases from J, with 12 bases between. The CDR3 protein is CASTPLTAGELFF. The CDR3 region has the DNA TGTGCCAGCACCCCCTTGACGGCCGGGGAGCTGTTTTTT. Using reference TRBV2 and TRBJ2-2 for the parts outside the CDR3, the full variable domain is EPEVTQTPSHQVTQMGQEVILRCVPISNHLYFYWYRQILGQKVEFLVSFYNNEISEKSEIFDDQFSVERPDGSNFTLKIRSTKLEDSAMYFCASTPLTAGELFFGEGSRLTVL.

The V and J genes are TRBV2 and TRBJ2-4; D is uncertain. This CDR3 spans 14 amino acids. V gave up 8 bases and J gave up 1 base, with 12 bases separating them. Per germline, CDR1 SNHLY and CDR2 FYNNEI. The CDR3, as DNA: TGTGCCAGCCTAGTTGTGGGGGCCAAAAACATTCAGTACTTC. Amino acid sequence: CASLVVGAKNIQYF.

This chain joins TRBV7-9 and TRBJ1-4; 9 bases align to TRBD1. Germline loops: CDR1 SEHNR, CDR2 FQNEAQ (reference sequence). The CDR3 sequence is 14 residues long. V dropped 6 bases and J dropped 4; count of bases not matched to a gene: 3. CDR3 nucleotide sequence: TGTGCCAGCAGGGGGGGACAGGGTAATGAAAAACTGTTTTTT. This gives the protein CASRGGQGNEKLFF.